This T cell receptor (beta chain) was profiled in a study of T cell responses to AZD1222 COVID-19 vaccine. Overall study: Second-dose timings of about 4 or about 12 weeks were pooled. Findings and limits, study-wide: CD4 TCRs linked to vaccination spanned spike, dominating at 160-218 and 743-854.

Notes on this clone: Its matching antigen is unknown.

Using immunoSEQ multiplex PCR, the repertoire was profiled, and TCRdb retains in-frame clones only, with some absent. Of tens of thousands of clones listed, more than 70% are singletons. This CDR3 comprises 12 residues. V trimming: 8 bases; J trimming: 10 bases; junction bases outside the gene matches: 7. CDR1 is MNHEY, CDR2 SVGAGI, per germline. This chain joins TRBV6-5 and TRBJ2-1, with 8 nucleotides matching TRBD2. The sequence came from an adult in good health. Specimen: peripheral blood, collected on day 0 of AZD1222 vaccination. CDR3 residues: CASAPGGTEQFF. Written as DNA, the CDR3 is TGTGCCAGCGCCCCGGGGGGGACCGAGCAGTTCTTC.